The 9 T cell receptor beta chains below were found in one sample sequenced in a study of T cells in Graves' hyperthyroidism and ophthalmopathy (dated by TCRdb to about 2019). Library preparation employed multiplex PCR. Sequencing was performed on an Illumina HiSeq 2000. The TCR beta CDR3 regions were amplified from the RNA transcripts. The first round of RT-PCR for the TCR CDR3 was performed with the HTBI primer set and the Qiagen OneStep RT-PCR kit. Through fastp at Q25 and MiXCR, TCRdb rebuilt clones from the public reads, retaining in-frame beta chains. Each CDR3 protein gets just one entry, which takes the most common genes and DNA from the rows behind it. For this sample there are around 290,000 distinct CDR3 sequences; 13% appear just once. Clones ranked in the top ten supply almost 8% of the sample. The sample consisted of blood. Receptors were obtained from a woman between 25 and 40 years old with Graves' hyperthyroidism that later progressed to Graves' ophthalmopathy.

This clonotype was recorded many times. The chain uses TRBV10-3 and TRBJ2-7; tentative D call: TRBD2 (6 bases). The length of the CDR3 is 15 residues. V was trimmed by 3 bases and J by 4 bases, leaving 16 bases between them. CDR1 ENHRY and CDR2 SYGVKD come from the germline V gene. CDR3 amino acids: CAISDVGGIEYEQYF. CDR3 DNA: TGTGCCATCAGTGATGTGGGGGGAATAGAATACGAGCAGTACTTC.

This clonotype has ten or more counts. The chain joins TRBV6-1 to TRBJ1-4; D is ambiguous. The V gene lost 1 base and the J gene lost 0 bases, with 6 bases spanning the gap. This CDR3 has 15 amino acids. The germline gives CDR1 MNHNS, CDR2 SASEGT. CDR3 in amino acids: CASSEVYATNEKLFF. CDR3 coding DNA: TGTGCCAGCAGTGAAGTTTATGCAACTAATGAAAAACTGTTTTTT.

This clonotype was seen at least ten times. The chain carries TRBV6-2 or TRBV6-3 and TRBJ2-7, with D maybe TRBD2 (5 bases). The germline gives CDR1 MNHEY, CDR2 SVGEGT. This CDR3 comprises 13 residues. With 7 bases removed from V and 1 base from J, the gap between germline ends came to 11 bases. CDR3 residues: CASTLANSYEQYF. In nucleotides, the CDR3 is TGTGCCAGCACCTTAGCGAATTCCTACGAGCAGTACTTC.

This clonotype showed up many times. J is TRBJ2-1 and V is TRBV6-2 or TRBV6-3; a weak D match, TRBD2 (6 bases). This CDR3 comprises 13 residues. In germline, CDR1 is MNHEY, CDR2 SVGEGT. V was cut by 6 bases and J by 9 bases, with 15 bases left in between. For the CDR3, the DNA is TGTGCCAGCAGCCCGTTCGGGCGGGGTGAGCAGTTCTTC. This translates into CASSPFGRGEQFF.

This clonotype showed up many times. The chain links TRBV28 to TRBJ1-5, with D tentatively TRBD1 (6 bases). Germline V gene lookup returns CDR1 MDHEN and CDR2 SYDVKM. Trimming removed 10 bases from V and 1 base from J, with 17 bases in between. CDR3 size: 15 residues. In nucleotides, the CDR3 is TGTGCCACCAATCTTCTACAGGGAAGCAATCAGCCCCAGCATTTT. Its protein is CATNLLQGSNQPQHF.

This clonotype occurred a few times. V and J are TRBV6-2 or TRBV6-3 and TRBJ2-1; TRBD1 matches 7 bases. V was pared by 2 bases and J by 3 bases, with 7 bases of the junction left unmatched. CDR1 and CDR2 (germline): MNHEY, SVGEGT. This CDR3 is built from 16 residues. CDR3 in DNA: TGTGCCAGCAGTTACCCCGAGACAGGGATCTACAATGAGCAGTTCTTC. It yields the protein CASSYPETGIYNEQFF.

This clonotype was recorded at least ten times. The gene calls are TRBV29-1 and TRBJ2-7; 7 bases match TRBD1. The CDR3 totals 12 residues. V gave up 5 bases and J gave up 2 bases; unmatched junction bases: 3. Germline V lookup: CDR1 SQVTM, CDR2 ANQGSEA. The CDR3 DNA is TGCAGCGTTCAGGGGGACACCTACGAGCAGTACTTC. Its translation is CSVQGDTYEQYF.

Of note for this clonotype: At one end, the junction sequence differs from germline, possibly due to a read error. The rearrangement links TRBV19 to TRBJ2-1; 9 bases map to TRBD2. CDR3 size: 17 residues. CDR1 and CDR2 (germline): LNHDA, SQIVND (reference sequence). CDR3 bases: TGTGCCAGTAGCACTGGCCGTTGGGCTAGCGGGAACAATGGGCAGTTCTTC. It codes for CASSTGRWASGNNGQFF.

There are many counts of this clonotype. CDR3 nucleotides: TGTGCCAGCAGCTCCAGCCTTGGACCCCTGACTAGCGGGGCCCCGAACACCGGGGAGCTGTTTTTT. It specifies CASSSSLGPLTSGAPNTGELFF. This rearrangement joins TRBV11-3 to TRBJ2-2; 11 positions match TRBD2. CDR3 length: 22 amino acids. Germline values: CDR1 SGHNT, CDR2 YENEEA. Trimming removed 4 bases from V and 0 bases from J; junction bases left unmatched: 19. Full variable domain (rest looked up from reference TRBV11-3 and TRBJ2-2): EAGVVQSPRYKIIEKKQPVAFWCNPISGHNTLYWYLQNLGQGPELLIRYENEEAVDDSQLPKDRFSAERLKGVDSTLKIQPAELGDSAVYLCASSSSLGPLTSGAPNTGELFFGEGSRLTVL.